Shown below are 21 T cell receptor beta chains from a single sample sequenced in a study of blood T cell repertoires in COVID-19. Sequenced by immunoSEQ multiplex PCR; TCRdb stores in-frame clones only, minus some. Of approximately 180,000 clones listed, 85% are singletons. Material for sequencing was peripheral blood. The receptors stem from a person between 65 and 79 years old with COVID-19, enrolled during active disease.

The rearrangement joins TRBV21-1 to TRBJ2-1; TRBD1 is the table's D call, not checked against the DNA. TRBV21-1 is given as a pseudogene. The CDR3 extends over 17 amino acids. CDR3 bases: TGTGCCAGCAGCAAAGCGGAGGGACAGGGTTATTACAATGAGCAGTTCTTC. The encoded protein is CASSKAEGQGYYNEQFF.

This clone was observed a handful of times. This chain joins TRBV5-1 and TRBJ1-1, with a possible D match to TRBD1 (6 bases). V was clipped by 4 bases and J by 4 bases, with 17 bases between them. CDR1 is SGHRS and CDR2 is YFSETQ in the germline V gene. The CDR3 loop spans 15 amino acids. CDR3 in amino acids: CASSGQQGFTTEAFF. The DNA of the CDR3 is TGCGCCAGCAGCGGTCAACAGGGTTTTACCACTGAAGCTTTCTTT.

The chain carries TRBV9 and TRBJ2-7; the match to TRBD2 covers 12 bases. V was pared by 4 bases and J by 5 bases, with 10 bases of the junction left unmatched. This CDR3 region has 16 residues. Germline V lookup: CDR1 SGDLS, CDR2 YYNGEE. CDR3 region: CASSTPLAGGPNEQYF. The CDR3 DNA reads as TGTGCCAGCAGCACGCCCCTAGCGGGGGGGCCCAACGAGCAGTACTTC.

V and J are TRBV4-1 and TRBJ1-4; 8 bases map to TRBD1. Germline CDR1 MGHRA, CDR2 YSYEKL. V shed 3 bases, J shed 3 bases, and the junction held 6 bases outside the gene matches. CDR3 length equals 16 residues. In DNA, the CDR3 is TGCGCCAGCAGCCAGCCCCAGGGGGCGCCTAATGAAAAACTGTTTTTT. This sequence encodes CASSQPQGAPNEKLFF.

The chain has TRBV18 and TRBJ1-2, with 9 bases lining up with TRBD1. The CDR3 is 14 residues long. The V and J ends lost 3 bases and 6 bases, in that order; junction bases with no gene match: 5. The germline V gene has CDR1 KGHSH and CDR2 LQKENI. DNA of the CDR3: TGTGCCAGCTCACCCAAGGACAGGGGACATGGCTACACCTTC. It yields the protein CASSPKDRGHGYTF.

The rearrangement joins TRBV19 to TRBJ1-5; 10 nucleotides line up with TRBD1. Germline CDR1 LNHDA, CDR2 SQIVND (reference sequence). CDR3 length equals 13 residues. V was clipped by 9 bases and J by 7 bases; unmatched bases: 6. This chain's CDR3 is CASDRGLEQPQHF. The CDR3 DNA is TGTGCCAGCGACAGGGGGCTAGAGCAGCCCCAGCATTTT.

The chain links TRBV4-1 to TRBJ1-2, with a possible D match to TRBD1 (6 bases). The V end was cut by 0 bases, the J end by 3 bases, with 11 bases between. CDR1 is MGHRA and CDR2 is YSYEKL in the germline V gene. This CDR3 has 15 amino acids. DNA for the CDR3: TGCGCCAGCAGCCAAGAGGGCCAGGGGTACTATGGCTACACCTTC. Translated, it gives CASSQEGQGYYGYTF.

V gene TRBV5-1 combines with J gene TRBJ2-3, with 11 bases lining up with TRBD2. The CDR3 sequence is 15 residues long. The V and J ends lost 4 bases and 7 bases, in that order; junction bases with no gene match: 8. The germline V gene encodes CDR1 SGHRS and CDR2 YFSETQ. CDR3 DNA: TGCGCCAGCAGCACGACGGCTAGCGGGAGGCATACGCAGTATTTT. This gives the protein CASSTTASGRHTQYF.

The rearrangement uses TRBV11-2 and TRBJ2-5, with no clear D. The germline V and J ends were trimmed by 1 base and 3 bases, with 3 bases remaining between them. The germline V gene encodes CDR1 SGHAT and CDR2 FQNNGV. The CDR3 has 12 amino acids. This CDR3 reads CASSLGKETQYF. CDR3 in DNA: TGTGCCAGCAGCTTAGGTAAAGAGACCCAGTACTTC.

The chain links TRBV25-1 to TRBJ1-2; D gene unclear. The CDR3 totals 12 residues. The germline CDR1 and CDR2 sequences are MGHDK and SYGVNS. V was trimmed by 2 bases and J by 7 bases, leaving 8 bases between them. CDR3 coding DNA: TGTGCCAGCAGTGAAGTTGGGAGTGGCTACACCTTC. Protein: CASSEVGSGYTF.

This chain joins TRBV10-3 and TRBJ2-6; possibly TRBD2 for D (6 bases). This CDR3 spans 12 amino acids. The germline CDR1 and CDR2 sequences are ENHRY and SYGVKD. CDR3 region: CAIGEVANVLTF. CDR3 sequence (DNA): TGTGCAATCGGGGAGGTTGCCAACGTCCTGACTTTC.

The chain recombines TRBV18 with TRBJ1-5; 7 nucleotides agree with TRBD1. The CDR3 contains 15 residues. Looked up from germline, CDR1 is KGHSH and CDR2 is LQKENI. Trimming cost V 1 base and J 6 bases; bases outside gene matches: 6. The CDR3 DNA reads TGTGCCAGCTCACCACGACAGGGAGAGGGTCAGCCCCAGCATTTT. Translation: CASSPRQGEGQPQHF.

This clone was detected once. The chain uses TRBV6-2 or TRBV6-3 and TRBJ1-2; no firm D call. The CDR3 loop spans 15 amino acids. CDR1 MNHEY and CDR2 SVGEGT come from the germline V gene. V shed 2 bases and J shed 2 bases, with 12 bases lying between them. For the CDR3, the DNA is TGTGCCAGCAGTTACGATGGGCCGGGAAACTATGGCTACACCTTC. Amino acids: CASSYDGPGNYGYTF.

Comments on this clone: A read error may produce the germline difference seen at one junction end. The V call is TRBV19, the J call TRBJ2-7, with D possibly TRBD2 on 5 matching bases. The CDR3 is 16 amino acids. Germline V gene data show CDR1 as LNHDA and CDR2 as SQIVND (reference sequence). CDR3 coding DNA: TGTGCCAGTAGTACCCGGGATGAAGGCGGAGAGAGGCCCCCACGCTTC. Its translation: CASSTRDEGGERPPRF.

The gene calls are TRBV4-2 and TRBJ2-1, with a possible D match to TRBD2 (6 bases). The CDR3 loop spans 15 amino acids. V lost 1 base, J lost 6 bases, and 13 bases lay in between. Germline CDR1 reads LGHNA; CDR2 reads YNFKEQ. As DNA, the CDR3 is TGTGCCAGCAGCCAAGGATTCGAGGGAGGCAATGAGCAGTTCTTC. Translated, it gives CASSQGFEGGNEQFF.

This clone was counted only a few times. The V gene is TRBV28, the J gene TRBJ1-1; D is perhaps TRBD1 (6 bases). Germline CDR1 and CDR2: MDHEN and SYDVKM. This CDR3 is built from 16 residues. The V end was cut by 1 base, the J end by 3 bases, with 15 bases between. The DNA of the CDR3 is TGTGCCAGCAGTTTATTGGGTATCAGGGGAGACACTGAAGCTTTCTTT. Translation gives CASSLLGIRGDTEAFF. Drawing the rest from reference TRBV28 and TRBJ1-1, the complete variable domain is DVKVTQSSRYLVKRTGEKVFLECVQDMDHENMFWYRQDPGLGLRLIYFSYDVKMKEKGDIPEGYSVSREKKERFSLILESASTNQTSMYLCASSLLGIRGDTEAFFGQGTRLTVV.

In its sample, this clone was seen a few times. V and J are TRBV19 and TRBJ2-7; D is uncertain. Germline-derived CDR1 and CDR2 are LNHDA and SQIVND (reference sequence). Trimming removed 0 bases at V and 3 bases at J, with 9 bases between. This CDR3 is 14 amino acids long. This CDR3 reads CASSIDKRRYEQYF. CDR3 in DNA: TGTGCCAGTAGTATAGATAAGCGACGCTACGAGCAGTACTTC.

V and J are TRBV7-2 and TRBJ2-3; D is uncertain. The ends were cut back, 1 base at V and 2 bases at J, with 10 bases in the middle. The germline CDR1 and CDR2 sequences are SGHTA and FQGNSA. The CDR3 is 15 amino acids. CDR3 coding DNA: TGTGCCAGCAGCTTAGTTATTGGAGCCACAGATACGCAGTATTTT. Protein product: CASSLVIGATDTQYF. The full variable domain, completed using reference TRBV7-2 and TRBJ2-3, is GAGVSQSPSNKVTEKGKDVELRCDPISGHTALYWYRQSLGQGLEFLIYFQGNSAPDKSGLPSDRFSAERTGGSVSTLTIQRTQQEDSAVYLCASSLVIGATDTQYFGPGTRLTVL.

The genes are TRBV5-1 and TRBJ2-4, with 10 bases that match TRBD1. In germline, CDR1 is SGHRS, CDR2 YFSETQ. There are 16 residues in the CDR3. The V and J ends lost 4 bases and 11 bases, in that order; junction bases with no gene match: 15. CDR3 sequence reads: CASSTATGGRPRFQYF. The CDR3 DNA reads as TGCGCCAGCAGCACTGCGACAGGGGGCCGCCCCCGTTTTCAGTACTTC.

This chain links TRBV6-1 with TRBJ2-6; 7 positions match TRBD1. The V and J ends lost 3 bases and 2 bases, in that order; junction bases with no gene match: 4. CDR1 is MNHNS, CDR2 SASEGT, per germline. The CDR3 has 16 amino acids. Here the CDR3 DNA reads TGTGCCAGCAGTGAGTCGCAGGGGGCTGGGGCCAACGTCCTGACTTTC. Translation: CASSESQGAGANVLTF.

The chain combines TRBV6-5 with TRBJ1-4, with a tentative D call TRBD1 (6 bases). The CDR3 spans 15 residues. V gave up 5 bases and J gave up 8 bases, with 18 bases separating them. CDR1 and CDR2 (germline): MNHEY, SVGAGI. The DNA for the CDR3 is TGTGCCAGCAGTCCACAAGGGGGAAGATGGGAAAAACTGTTTTTT. It encodes CASSPQGGRWEKLFF.